Following are 32 T cell receptor beta chains from one sample sequenced in a study of siplizumab effects on memory and regulatory T cells. Sequencing was performed with immunoSEQ multiplex PCR; in TCRdb, only in-frame clones are kept and a portion is missing. The profile shows roughly 62,000 clones, roughly 78% of them singletons. The sequenced sample was memory CD4+ T cells sorted from blood. Receptors were obtained from a human donor in good health.

The V call is TRBV4-2, the J call TRBJ1-2, with TRBD1 matching 10 bases. The CDR3 loop spans 18 amino acids. Germline-derived CDR1 and CDR2 are LGHNA and YNFKEQ. Trimming cost V 0 bases and J 1 base; bases outside gene matches: 8. CDR3 residues: CASSQDRGQGVHNYGYTF. The CDR3 coding sequence is TGTGCCAGCAGCCAAGATCGTGGACAGGGGGTTCATAACTATGGCTACACCTTC.

V usage is TRBV29-1 and J usage is TRBJ1-2; TRBD1 matches 7 bases. Trimming removed 3 bases from V and 4 bases from J; junction bases left unmatched: 20. The CDR3 sequence is 18 residues long. From germline, CDR1 is SQVTM and CDR2 ANQGSEA. CDR3: CSVDTRSTGELSSYGYTF. The DNA of the CDR3 is TGCAGCGTTGACACCCGTAGTACAGGGGAATTGTCCTCCTATGGCTACACCTTC.

V and J are TRBV7-2 and TRBJ2-7, with D possibly matching TRBD1 (6 bases). Trimming pared 5 bases from V and 7 bases from J, leaving 15 bases between. This CDR3 region has 13 residues. The germline V gene has CDR1 SGHTA and CDR2 FQGNSA. In DNA, the CDR3 is TGTGCCAGCAGCCGCGAACAGGGATCAGAGCAGTACTTC. Protein product: CASSREQGSEQYF.

The J gene is TRBJ2-2, the V gene TRBV6-5; no definite D call. The CDR3 is 16 amino acids. The V end was cut by 0 bases, the J end by 3 bases, with 11 bases between. CDR1 and CDR2 (germline): MNHEY, SVGAGI. CDR3 nucleotide sequence: TGTGCCAGCAGTTACTCGGATTATGGATACACCGGGGAGCTGTTTTTT. Translation: CASSYSDYGYTGELFF.

The chain is built from TRBV28 and TRBJ1-5; D unclear. The CDR3 has 14 amino acids. V gave up 7 bases and J gave up 4 bases, with 14 bases separating them. Germline lookup yields CDR1 MDHEN and CDR2 SYDVKM. CDR3 region: CASIDGRINQPQHF. The CDR3 nucleotides are TGTGCCAGCATTGACGGACGGATAAATCAGCCCCAGCATTTT.

The V and J genes are TRBV7-2 and TRBJ1-2; maybe TRBD1 (6 bases). The length of the CDR3 is 15 residues. The germline V gene has CDR1 SGHTA and CDR2 FQGNSA. V lost 6 bases and J 4 bases, leaving 18 bases between the germline ends. The CDR3 sequence: CASRTYGGHFYGYTF. DNA for the CDR3: TGTGCCAGCAGGACCTACGGGGGACACTTCTATGGCTACACCTTC.

The chain uses TRBV7-3 and TRBJ1-3; D possibly corresponds to TRBD1 (5 bases). The CDR3 is made up of 15 amino acids. Deletions cut 3 bases from V and 3 bases from J, with 12 bases between. Per germline, CDR1 SGHTA and CDR2 FQGTGA. The CDR3 DNA sequence: TGTGCCAGCAGCTTGGACAAGGCCTTTGGAAACACCATATATTTT. Its translation: CASSLDKAFGNTIYF.

In the case of this clone: The junction does not match germline at one end; this may be a read error. The rearrangement joins TRBV7-2 to TRBJ2-1; 12 bases match TRBD2. Germline V gene data show CDR1 as SGHTA and CDR2 as FQGNSA. This CDR3 is 14 amino acids long. The DNA of the CDR3 is TGTGCCAGCAGCTTAGCGGGAACTAGCGGGGGGTTAATCTTC. This translates into CASSLAGTSGGLIF.

The rearrangement joins TRBV11-2 to TRBJ2-5, with a weak D call TRBD2 (5 bases). Germline CDR1 and CDR2: SGHAT and FQNNGV. V was clipped by 3 bases and J by 4 bases, with 12 bases between them. This CDR3 comprises 14 residues. CDR3 nucleotides: TGTGCCAGCAGCTTGCAATGGACTGGAGAGACCCAGTACTTC. Its protein product is CASSLQWTGETQYF.

The rearrangement uses TRBV19 and TRBJ2-5; no reliable D call. The V end was cut by 2 bases, the J end by 4 bases, with 2 bases between. CDR1 and CDR2 (germline): LNHDA, SQIVND (reference sequence). The CDR3 runs to 11 residues. The CDR3 bases are TGTGCCAGTAGTATACTAGAGACCCAGTACTTC. Amino acids: CASSILETQYF.

This chain uses TRBV9 with TRBJ2-7, with D hard to call. Trimming cost V 0 bases and J 0 bases, with 10 bases left between them. The CDR3 has 15 amino acids. Germline V gives CDR1 SGDLS, CDR2 YYNGEE. CDR3 DNA sequence: TGTGCCAGCAGCGTAGCTGCAGAGGTCTCCTACGAGCAGTACTTC. Translated, it gives CASSVAAEVSYEQYF.

This chain connects TRBV6-5 to TRBJ2-3, with TRBD1 matching over 8 bases. The CDR3 extends over 12 amino acids. The germline V gene encodes CDR1 MNHEY and CDR2 SVGAGI. With V trimmed by 2 bases and J by 9 bases, 1 base remained unmatched. The CDR3 loop is CASSYQGATQYF. In DNA form, the CDR3 reads TGTGCCAGCAGTTACCAGGGGGCGACGCAGTATTTT.

This rearrangement joins TRBV6-5 to TRBJ1-2, with 7 bases that match TRBD1. CDR1 is MNHEY, CDR2 SVGAGI, per germline. This CDR3 contains 15 residues. J was trimmed by 4 bases and V by 6 bases; bases with no gene match: 11. CDR3 coding DNA: TGTGCCAGCAGATCCACAGGGGAAGGGGGCTATGGCTACACCTTC. Translating gives CASRSTGEGGYGYTF.

The chain couples TRBV5-1 to TRBJ2-7, with 9 bases matching TRBD1. The CDR3 sequence is 15 residues long. Per germline, CDR1 SGHRS and CDR2 YFSETQ. V lost 0 bases to trimming and J lost 5 bases; unmatched junction nucleotides: 6. CDR3 nucleotide sequence: TGCGCCAGCAGCTTGGCGGGACAGGGCTTCCACGAGCAGTACTTC. Amino acids: CASSLAGQGFHEQYF.

The V and J genes are TRBV28 and TRBJ2-1, with TRBD2 as a possible D gene (5 bases). The CDR3 covers 13 residues. Looked up from germline, CDR1 is MDHEN and CDR2 is SYDVKM. V was clipped by 6 bases and J by 3 bases, with 9 bases between them. In DNA form, the CDR3 reads TGTGCCAGCAGCCTAACTAGCTACAATGAGCAGTTCTTC. Its protein is CASSLTSYNEQFF.

The J gene is TRBJ1-2, the V gene TRBV7-9; 8 bases align to TRBD1. The CDR3 totals 16 residues. The V segment lost 0 bases and the J segment 4 bases; nucleotides outside the gene matches: 7. The germline gives CDR1 SEHNR, CDR2 FQNEAQ (reference sequence). Here the CDR3 DNA reads TGTGCCAGCAGCTTAGCGACCCCGGGGACAGGCTATGGCTACACCTTC. This encodes CASSLATPGTGYGYTF.

The rearrangement uses TRBV7-2 and TRBJ1-2, with 8 positions matching TRBD1. Per the germline V gene, CDR1 is SGHTA and CDR2 is FQGNSA. V was clipped by 5 bases and J by 7 bases; unmatched bases: 9. This CDR3 contains 14 residues. The CDR3 DNA is TGTGCCAGCAGCGCCTCGACAGGGGCATCTGGCTACACCTTC. Residues: CASSASTGASGYTF.

The chain joins TRBV5-1 to TRBJ1-3; D is undetermined. The CDR3 is 16 residues long. Germline V gene data show CDR1 as SGHRS and CDR2 as YFSETQ. The V end lost 0 bases, the J end lost 0 bases, and 10 bases lay between the germline ends. CDR3 protein: CASSLGALISGNTIYF. The DNA for the CDR3 is TGCGCCAGCAGCTTGGGGGCGCTAATCTCTGGAAACACCATATATTTT.

The genes are TRBV5-6 and TRBJ1-2; D may be TRBD1 (6 bases). Germline assignment: CDR1 SGHDT and CDR2 YYEEEE. The V gene lost 1 base and the J gene lost 8 bases, with 18 bases spanning the gap. CDR3 length: 15 residues. CDR3 region: CASSLPGGRLDGYTF. The CDR3 bases are TGTGCCAGCAGCTTGCCGGGGGGCAGGCTGGACGGCTACACCTTC.

V and J are TRBV28 and TRBJ1-4; perhaps TRBD1 as D (5 bases). Per the germline V gene, CDR1 is MDHEN and CDR2 is SYDVKM. There are 15 residues in the CDR3. Trimming pared 5 bases from V and 4 bases from J, leaving 14 bases between. The CDR3 reads CASSPAGTVNEKLFF. The CDR3 nucleotides are TGTGCCAGCAGTCCGGCCGGGACGGTTAATGAAAAACTGTTTTTT.

J is TRBJ2-5 and V is TRBV7-9; D is ambiguous. The CDR3 runs to 13 residues. With 3 bases removed from V and 3 bases from J, the gap between germline ends came to 8 bases. Germline V lookup: CDR1 SEHNR, CDR2 FQNEAQ (reference sequence). CDR3 sequence reads: CASSFFLEETQYF. The DNA of the CDR3 is TGTGCCAGCAGCTTCTTCTTGGAAGAGACCCAGTACTTC.

The chain has TRBV7-9 and TRBJ2-1; the D is unclear. In germline, CDR1 is SEHNR, CDR2 FQNEAQ (reference sequence). Trimming pared 1 base from V and 7 bases from J, leaving 2 bases between. This CDR3 contains 11 residues. CDR3 DNA sequence: TGTGCCAGCAGCTTAGGAAATGAGCAGTTCTTC. It translates to CASSLGNEQFF.

The chain links TRBV2 to TRBJ2-5; 12 bases are shared with TRBD1. Germline CDR1 and CDR2: SNHLY and FYNNEI. V lost 5 bases to trimming and J lost 4 bases; unmatched junction nucleotides: 5. The CDR3 has 15 residues. The CDR3 here is CASSRDRGRVETQYF. The CDR3 nucleotides read TGTGCCAGCAGTCGGGACAGGGGGCGTGTAGAGACCCAGTACTTC.

The CDR3 loop is CASSPILGYGSPLHF. The CDR3 DNA is TGTGCCAGCAGCCCGATACTGGGGTATGGTTCACCCCTCCACTTT. The chain combines TRBV7-9 with TRBJ1-6; D remains ambiguous. V was trimmed by 5 bases and J by 9 bases, leaving 17 bases between them. The CDR3 extends over 15 amino acids. CDR1 and CDR2 (germline): SEHNR, FQNEAQ (reference sequence).

This clone appeared a few times. This chain joins TRBV7-2 and TRBJ1-5; TRBD1 is a possible D gene (6 bases). The germline V and J ends were trimmed by 2 bases and 3 bases, with 11 bases remaining between them. This CDR3 spans 15 amino acids. Germline CDR1 SGHTA, CDR2 FQGNSA. CDR3 nucleotide sequence: TGTGCCAGCAGCTTACTACAGGGCCCCAATCAGCCCCAGCATTTT. Encoded protein: CASSLLQGPNQPQHF. Variable domain in full (rest from reference TRBV7-2 and TRBJ1-5): GAGVSQSPSNKVTEKGKDVELRCDPISGHTALYWYRQSLGQGLEFLIYFQGNSAPDKSGLPSDRFSAERTGGSVSTLTIQRTQQEDSAVYLCASSLLQGPNQPQHFGDGTRLSIL.

The V and J genes are TRBV30 and TRBJ1-1; perhaps TRBD1 as D (5 bases). Trimming removed 0 bases at V and 1 base at J, with 9 bases between. From germline, CDR1 is GTSNPN and CDR2 SVGIG (reference sequence). CDR3 length equals 14 residues. CDR3 loop: CAWSVRQTNTEAFF. CDR3 nucleotide sequence: TGTGCCTGGAGTGTACGACAGACGAACACTGAAGCTTTCTTT. The whole variable domain, filled in from reference TRBV30 and TRBJ1-1, reads SQTIHQWPATLVQPVGSPLSLECTVEGTSNPNLYWYRQAAGRGLQLLFYSVGIGQISSEVPQNLSASRPQDRQFILSSKKLLLSDSGFYLCAWSVRQTNTEAFFGQGTRLTVV.

In DNA, the CDR3 is TGTGCCAGTAGTTCCTATGAAAAACTGTTTTTT. Encoded protein: CASSSYEKLFF. The chain uses TRBV19 and TRBJ1-4; the D is unclear. CDR1 is LNHDA, CDR2 SQIVND, per germline (reference sequence). The CDR3 sequence is 11 residues long. Deletions cut 5 bases from V and 6 bases from J, with 4 bases between.

Regarding this clone: Other DNA sequences from this sample encode an identical CDR3 as well. The chain employs TRBV27 and TRBJ1-4; 7 bases align to TRBD1. The trim removed 6 bases at V and 7 bases at J, leaving 5 bases unmatched. Germline lookup yields CDR1 MNHEY and CDR2 SMNVEV (reference sequence). The CDR3 spans 13 residues. CDR3 loop: CASSQGGGEKLFF. CDR3 nucleotides: TGTGCCAGCAGCCAGGGGGGGGGTGAAAAACTGTTTTTT. Variable domain in full (rest from reference TRBV27 and TRBJ1-4): EAQVTQNPRYLITVTGKKLTVTCSQNMNHEYMSWYRQDPGLGLRQIYYSMNVEVTDKGDVPEGYKVSRKEKRNFPLILESPSPNQTSLYFCASSQGGGEKLFFGSGTQLSVL.

V usage is TRBV27 and J usage is TRBJ2-2, with D possibly matching TRBD2 (6 bases). Germline V gene data show CDR1 as MNHEY and CDR2 as SMNVEV (reference sequence). The CDR3 consists of 13 residues. Trimming pared 6 bases from V and 6 bases from J, leaving 11 bases between. The CDR3 protein is CASSPWGAGELFF. The DNA for the CDR3 is TGTGCCAGCAGCCCGTGGGGGGCCGGGGAGCTGTTTTTT.

This chain uses TRBV30 with TRBJ1-6; 7 positions agree with TRBD1. This CDR3 is built from 14 residues. Trimming removed 4 bases from V and 7 bases from J; junction bases left unmatched: 7. Germline V lookup: CDR1 GTSNPN, CDR2 SVGIG (reference sequence). CDR3 DNA sequence: TGTGCCTGGATCCCAGGGGGGTCGAATTCACCCCTCCACTTT. This gives the protein CAWIPGGSNSPLHF.

This rearrangement joins TRBV5-1 to TRBJ1-2, with a tentative D call TRBD1 (5 bases). This CDR3 has 14 residues. Looked up from germline, CDR1 is SGHRS and CDR2 is YFSETQ. Trimming took 0 bases from V and 4 from J, leaving 10 bases between them. The CDR3 reads CASSLDGHSYGYTF. The CDR3 DNA sequence: TGCGCCAGCAGCTTGGACGGACATAGCTATGGCTACACCTTC.

In its sample, this clone was seen a few times. The gene calls are TRBV19 and TRBJ1-1, with D maybe TRBD1 (5 bases). This CDR3 is built from 13 residues. The germline V and J ends were trimmed by 5 bases and 10 bases, with 17 bases remaining between them. Germline CDR1 LNHDA, CDR2 SQIVND (reference sequence). The CDR3 nucleotides are TGTGCCAGTAGTGAAGACCAGGGTTTTGGAGCTTTCTTT. Amino acids: CASSEDQGFGAFF.